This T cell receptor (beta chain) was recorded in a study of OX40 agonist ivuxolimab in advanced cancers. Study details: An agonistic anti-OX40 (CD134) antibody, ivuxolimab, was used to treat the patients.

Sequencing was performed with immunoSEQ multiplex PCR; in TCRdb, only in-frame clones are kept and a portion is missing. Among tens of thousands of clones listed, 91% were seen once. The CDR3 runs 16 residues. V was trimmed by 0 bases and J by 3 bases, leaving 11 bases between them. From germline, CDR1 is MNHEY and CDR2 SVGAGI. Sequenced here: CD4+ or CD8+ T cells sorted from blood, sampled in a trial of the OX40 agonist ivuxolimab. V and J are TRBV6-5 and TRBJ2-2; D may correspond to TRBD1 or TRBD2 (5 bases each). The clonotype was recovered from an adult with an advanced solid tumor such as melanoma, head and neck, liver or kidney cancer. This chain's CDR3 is CASSYSFGDHTGELFF. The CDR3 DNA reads TGTGCCAGCAGTTACTCGTTCGGGGACCACACCGGGGAGCTGTTTTTT.